This T cell receptor beta chain stems from a study of blood T cell repertoires in COVID-19. About the study: Samples of COVID-19 (acute and convalescent) were obtained from the United States, Italy and Spain.

The protocol was immunoSEQ multiplex PCR, while the TCRdb copy is restricted to in-frame clones and leaves out a portion. The data hold 200,000 to 250,000 clones, with less than 85% observed a single time. This CDR3 is built from 14 residues. Germline V CDR1 and CDR2: SGHDT, YYEEEE. The V and J ends lost 2 bases and 4 bases, in that order; junction bases with no gene match: 5. This clone has just a few counts. This clonotype originated in a woman aged 70 to 79 with acute or convalescent COVID-19. The V call is TRBV5-6, the J call TRBJ1-2, with 7 bases fitting TRBD1. Sequenced input: peripheral blood. CDR3 region: CASSFDRASYGYTF. The CDR3, as DNA: TGTGCCAGCAGCTTCGACAGGGCGTCCTATGGCTACACCTTC.